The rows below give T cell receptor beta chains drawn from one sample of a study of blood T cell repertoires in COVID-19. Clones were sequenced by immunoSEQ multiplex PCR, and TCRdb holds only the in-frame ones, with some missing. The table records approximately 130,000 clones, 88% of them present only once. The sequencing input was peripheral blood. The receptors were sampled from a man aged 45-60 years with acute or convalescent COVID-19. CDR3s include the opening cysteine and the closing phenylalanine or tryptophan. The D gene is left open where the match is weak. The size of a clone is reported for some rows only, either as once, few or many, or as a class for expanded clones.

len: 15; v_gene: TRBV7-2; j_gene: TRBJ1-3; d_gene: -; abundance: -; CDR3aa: CASSLTGSSGNTIYF; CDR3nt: TGTGCCAGCAGCTTAACAGGTAGCTCTGGAAACACCATATATTTT
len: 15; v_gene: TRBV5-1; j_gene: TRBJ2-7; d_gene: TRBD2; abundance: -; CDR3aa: CASTMTSGSLGEQYF; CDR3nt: TGCGCCAGCACCATGACTAGCGGGAGCCTGGGGGAGCAGTACTTC
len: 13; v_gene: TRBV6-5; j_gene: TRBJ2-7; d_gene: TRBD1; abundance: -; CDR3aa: CASSRDRGYEQYF; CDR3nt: TGTGCCAGCAGTCGGGACAGGGGTTACGAGCAGTACTTC
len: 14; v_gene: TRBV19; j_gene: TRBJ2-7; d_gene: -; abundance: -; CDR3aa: CASSPRRGGYEQYF; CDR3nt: TGTGCCAGTAGTCCGCGGCGAGGGGGTTACGAGCAGTACTTC
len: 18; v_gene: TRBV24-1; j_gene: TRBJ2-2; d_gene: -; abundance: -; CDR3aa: CATSGPRTGGLDTGELFF; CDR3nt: TGTGCCACCAGTGGACCTAGAACCGGGGGGCTGGACACCGGGGAGCTGTTTTTT
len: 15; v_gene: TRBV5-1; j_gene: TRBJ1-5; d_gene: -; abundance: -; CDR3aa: CASSEGTRGNQPQHF; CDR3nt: TGCGCCAGCAGCGAAGGGACCAGGGGAAATCAGCCCCAGCATTTT
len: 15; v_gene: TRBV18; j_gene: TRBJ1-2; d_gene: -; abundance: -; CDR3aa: CASSQQQGADYGYTF; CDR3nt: TGTGCCAGCTCCCAACAACAAGGGGCGGACTATGGCTACACCTTC
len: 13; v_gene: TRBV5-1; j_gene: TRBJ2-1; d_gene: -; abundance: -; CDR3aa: CASSLDYTNEQFF; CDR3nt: TGCGCCAGCAGCTTGGACTATACGAATGAGCAGTTCTTC
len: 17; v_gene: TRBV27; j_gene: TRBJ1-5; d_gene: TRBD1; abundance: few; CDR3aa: CASSSPTGTGLNQPQHF; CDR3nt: TGTGCCAGCAGTTCGCCCACCGGGACAGGGCTAAATCAGCCCCAGCATTTT
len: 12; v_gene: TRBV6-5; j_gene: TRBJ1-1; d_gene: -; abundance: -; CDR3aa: CASKQGNTEAFF; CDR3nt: TGTGCCAGCAAGCAGGGAAACACTGAAGCTTTCTTT
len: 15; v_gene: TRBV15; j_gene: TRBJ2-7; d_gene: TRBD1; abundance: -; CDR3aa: CATSPTGLISYEQYF; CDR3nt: TGTGCCACCAGTCCGACAGGGCTCATCTCCTACGAGCAGTACTTC
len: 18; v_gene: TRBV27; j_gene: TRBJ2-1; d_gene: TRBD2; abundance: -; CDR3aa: CASNSVSGRDSSYNEQFF; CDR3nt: TGTGCCAGCAACTCGGTGAGCGGGAGGGATAGCTCCTACAATGAGCAGTTCTTC
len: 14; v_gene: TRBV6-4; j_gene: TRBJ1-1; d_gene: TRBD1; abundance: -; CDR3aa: CASSETGLNTEAFF; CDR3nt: TGTGCCAGCAGTGAGACAGGGCTGAACACTGAAGCTTTCTTT
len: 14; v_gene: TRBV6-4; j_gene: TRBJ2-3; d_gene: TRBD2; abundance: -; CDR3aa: CASKLAGDSDTQYF; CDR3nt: TGTGCCAGCAAACTAGCGGGAGACTCAGATACGCAGTATTTT
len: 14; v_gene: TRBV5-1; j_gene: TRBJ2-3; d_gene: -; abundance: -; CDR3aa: CASSLEYITDTQYF; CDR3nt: TGCGCCAGCAGCTTGGAATATATCACAGATACGCAGTATTTT
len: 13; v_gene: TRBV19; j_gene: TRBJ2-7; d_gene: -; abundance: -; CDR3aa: CASSMNPQYEQYF; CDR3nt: TGTGCCAGTAGTATGAATCCCCAGTACGAGCAGTACTTC
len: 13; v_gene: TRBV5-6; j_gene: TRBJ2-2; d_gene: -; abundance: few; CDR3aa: CASSSGPPGELFF; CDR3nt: TGTGCCAGCAGCAGCGGGCCGCCCGGGGAGCTGTTTTTT
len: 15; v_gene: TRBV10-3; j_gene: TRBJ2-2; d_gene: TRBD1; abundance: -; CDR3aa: CAISEGTGNTGELFF; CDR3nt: TGTGCCATCAGTGAGGGGACAGGGAACACCGGGGAGCTGTTTTTT
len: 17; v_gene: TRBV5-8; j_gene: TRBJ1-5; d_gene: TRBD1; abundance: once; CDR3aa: CASSVRQGLGDNQPQHF; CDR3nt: TGTGCCAGCAGCGTAAGACAGGGACTGGGAGACAATCAGCCCCAGCATTTT
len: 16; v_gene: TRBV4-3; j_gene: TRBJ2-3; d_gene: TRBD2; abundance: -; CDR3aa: CASSQVRAGGIDTQYF; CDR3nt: TGCGCCAGCAGCCAAGTACGAGCGGGAGGAATAGATACGCAGTATTTT
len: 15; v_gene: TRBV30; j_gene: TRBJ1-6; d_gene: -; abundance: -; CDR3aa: CAWSGEAFNNSPLHF; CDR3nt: TGTGCCTGGAGTGGGGAGGCGTTTAACAATTCACCCCTCCACTTT
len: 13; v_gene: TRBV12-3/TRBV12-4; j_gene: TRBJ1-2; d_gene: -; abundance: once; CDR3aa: CASSTGSNYGYTF; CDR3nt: TGTGCCAGCAGCACAGGGTCTAACTATGGCTACACCTTC
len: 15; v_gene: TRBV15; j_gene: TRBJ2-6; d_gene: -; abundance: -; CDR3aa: CATSVPGSGANVLTF; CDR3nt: TGTGCCACCAGCGTACCAGGCTCTGGGGCCAACGTCCTGACTTTC
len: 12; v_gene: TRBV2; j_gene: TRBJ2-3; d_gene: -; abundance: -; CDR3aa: CASTQSGDTQYF; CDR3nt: TGTGCCAGCACCCAATCGGGAGATACGCAGTATTTT
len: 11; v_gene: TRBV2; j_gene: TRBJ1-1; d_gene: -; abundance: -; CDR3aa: CASSEVSEAFF; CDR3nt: TGTGCCAGCAGTGAAGTGTCAGAAGCTTTCTTT